The 17 T cell receptor beta chains below all came from one sample that was sequenced in a study of T cell responses to AZD1222 COVID-19 vaccine. Only in-frame clones appear in the TCRdb table, and some are missing; sequencing was by immunoSEQ multiplex PCR. The sample contains 110,000 to 150,000 clones, around nine tenths of which appear only once. The starting material was peripheral blood, obtained on day 0 of AZD1222 vaccination. These receptors all stem from an adult in good health.

This clone has only a few counts. V and J are TRBV2 and TRBJ2-7, with TRBD1 identical over 11 bases. Germline loops: CDR1 SNHLY, CDR2 FYNNEI. The CDR3 is made up of 16 amino acids. V gave up 10 bases and J gave up 3 bases; unmatched junction bases: 14. The CDR3 DNA reads as TGTGCCACGATGATCAAGACCGGGACAGGGGGCTACGAGCAGTACTTC. Its protein is CATMIKTGTGGYEQYF. The variable domain in full, completed from reference TRBV2 and TRBJ2-7, reads EPEVTQTPSHQVTQMGQEVILRCVPISNHLYFYWYRQILGQKVEFLVSFYNNEISEKSEIFDDQFSVERPDGSNFTLKIRSTKLEDSAMYFCATMIKTGTGGYEQYFGPGTRLTVT.

The V call is TRBV7-9, the J call TRBJ2-7, with D uncertain. Germline lookup yields CDR1 SEHNR and CDR2 FQNEAQ (reference sequence). The CDR3 covers 12 residues. V lost 1 base and J lost 2, with 3 bases in between. The CDR3 DNA reads TGTGCCAGCAGCTTAGACGCCTACGAGCAGTACTTC. Translation: CASSLDAYEQYF.

This clone showed up just once. The gene calls are TRBV24-1 and TRBJ2-5, with unresolved D. V was clipped by 2 bases and J by 7 bases, with 13 bases between them. CDR3 length equals 14 residues. The germline CDR1 and CDR2 sequences are KGHDR and SFDVKD. CDR3 in amino acids: CATSDSSAVGTQYF. CDR3 in DNA: TGTGCCACCAGTGATTCTTCGGCTGTCGGGACCCAGTACTTC.

The gene calls are TRBV6-6 and TRBJ2-1; 12 bases align to TRBD1. The ends lost 7 bases at V and 10 bases at J; junction bases unmatched: 11. The CDR3 is 15 amino acids. Germline lookup yields CDR1 MNHNY and CDR2 SVGAGI (reference sequence). The CDR3 loop reads CASNYRGTGGAEQFF. DNA for the CDR3: TGTGCCAGCAACTACCGAGGGACAGGGGGCGCAGAGCAGTTCTTC.

Only a few counts were recorded for this clone. The genes are TRBV7-2 and TRBJ2-7, with D perhaps TRBD1 or TRBD2 (5 bases each). The CDR3 covers 13 residues. V lost 5 bases and J lost 3, with 11 bases in between. Germline V CDR1 and CDR2: SGHTA, FQGNSA. CDR3 protein: CASSPRDLYEQYF. The CDR3 coding sequence is TGTGCCAGCAGCCCCCGGGACCTCTACGAGCAGTACTTC.

The chain joins TRBV19 to TRBJ1-3; no firm D call. The ends were cut back, 4 bases at V and 0 bases at J, with 10 bases in the middle. The CDR3 spans 15 residues. Per the germline V gene, CDR1 is LNHDA and CDR2 is SQIVND (reference sequence). CDR3 sequence (DNA): TGTGCCAGTAGTACCGGACTGACCTCTGGAAACACCATATATTTT. This gives the protein CASSTGLTSGNTIYF.

The J gene is TRBJ2-3, the V gene TRBV9; maybe TRBD2 (6 bases). Germline V gives CDR1 SGDLS, CDR2 YYNGEE. Trimming cost V 0 bases and J 0 bases, with 14 bases left between them. The CDR3 has 17 amino acids. CDR3 coding DNA: TGTGCCAGCAGCGTAGACGTCGGGAGCGGGAGCACAGATACGCAGTATTTT. Protein sequence: CASSVDVGSGSTDTQYF.

The chain is built from TRBV7-3 and TRBJ2-1; D tentatively fits TRBD1 or TRBD2 (6 bases each). The germline V gene encodes CDR1 SGHTA and CDR2 FQGTGA. Between the trimmed V and J ends, which lost 1 base and 6 bases, there was a span of 19 bases. CDR3 length: 17 residues. This CDR3 reads CASSLMFRGPGLNEQFF. The CDR3 bases are TGTGCCAGCAGCTTAATGTTCCGGGGGCCGGGTCTCAATGAGCAGTTCTTC. The complete variable domain, with remaining parts taken from reference TRBV7-3 and TRBJ2-1, reads GAGVSQTPSNKVTEKGKYVELRCDPISGHTALYWYRQSLGQGPEFLIYFQGTGAADDSGLPNDRFFAVRPEGSVSTLKIQRTERGDSAVYLCASSLMFRGPGLNEQFFGPGTRLTVL.

The chain has TRBV19 and TRBJ1-1; perhaps TRBD1 as D (6 bases). CDR1 and CDR2 (germline): LNHDA, SQIVND (reference sequence). The CDR3 loop spans 12 amino acids. Trimming removed 5 bases from V and 7 bases from J, with 11 bases in between. Here the CDR3 reads CASSSKGGEAFF. CDR3 coding DNA: TGTGCCAGTAGTTCGAAGGGGGGTGAAGCTTTCTTT.

The chain employs TRBV7-2 and TRBJ1-2; 7 nucleotides line up with TRBD1. Germline V gives CDR1 SGHTA, CDR2 FQGNSA. The CDR3 length is 18 residues. Trimming at V came to 5 bases and at J to 2 bases, leaving 17 bases not matched to a gene. The CDR3 nucleotides are TGTGCCAGCAGCCCCAGACAGGGTGCGATTCTGCTAAACTATGGCTACACCTTC. Protein sequence: CASSPRQGAILLNYGYTF.

The CDR3 DNA sequence: TGTGCCAGTAAATTGAACACTGAAGCTTTCTTT. Translated: CASKLNTEAFF. The rearrangement joins TRBV19 to TRBJ1-1; D call uncertain. The CDR3 sequence is 11 residues long. Germline V gene lookup returns CDR1 LNHDA and CDR2 SQIVND (reference sequence). V lost 7 bases to trimming and J lost 0 bases, with 3 bases between them.

V usage is TRBV4-1 and J usage is TRBJ2-7, with D maybe TRBD1 (5 bases). The CDR3 length is 14 residues. The V gene's germline CDR1 is MGHRA and CDR2 YSYEKL. The V end lost 0 bases, the J end lost 1 base, and 7 bases lay between the germline ends. The CDR3 DNA reads TGCGCCAGCAGCCAAGAAGGGGCTTCCTACGAGCAGTACTTC. As protein: CASSQEGASYEQYF.

The chain employs TRBV5-1 and TRBJ2-6, with 11 nucleotides matching TRBD1. The V gene's germline CDR1 is SGHRS and CDR2 YFSETQ. CDR3 length: 18 residues. V lost 7 bases to trimming and J lost 4 bases; unmatched junction nucleotides: 13. CDR3 loop: CASAPRGQGAVGANVLTF. CDR3 in DNA: TGCGCCAGCGCCCCCCGAGGACAGGGGGCAGTCGGGGCCAACGTCCTGACTTTC. The variable domain in full, completed from reference TRBV5-1 and TRBJ2-6, reads KAGVTQTPRYLIKTRGQQVTLSCSPISGHRSVSWYQQTPGQGLQFLFEYFSETQRNKGNFPGRFSGRQFSNSRSEMNVSTLELGDSALYLCASAPRGQGAVGANVLTFGAGSRLTVL.

The chain carries TRBV7-2 and TRBJ2-7, with 9 positions matching TRBD2. Germline loops: CDR1 SGHTA, CDR2 FQGNSA. This CDR3 contains 15 residues. The junction had 6 bases not matched to a gene; V was cut back by 4 bases and J by 2 bases. The CDR3 DNA follows: TGTGCCAGCAGCTGGACTAGCGCCACAACCTACGAGCAGTACTTC. Translating it yields CASSWTSATTYEQYF.

V gene TRBV12-3 or TRBV12-4 combines with J gene TRBJ1-1; weak D call: TRBD1 (6 bases). V lost 7 bases and J lost 5, with 14 bases in between. The CDR3 contains 13 residues. The DNA for the CDR3 is TGTGCCAGCACCCAAACAGGGACAACTGAAGCTTTCTTT. Translation gives CASTQTGTTEAFF.

This clone was counted a single time. The rearrangement uses TRBV5-3 and TRBJ1-5; D not certain. TRBV5-3 is an ORF for which the function is uncertain. The ends were cut back, 7 bases at V and 7 bases at J, with 15 bases in the middle. There are 13 residues in the CDR3. This CDR3 is CARPGSLGQPQHF. The CDR3 DNA sequence: TGTGCCAGACCCGGCAGCCTCGGGCAGCCCCAGCATTTT.

In this sample, this clone turned up a few times. The chain has TRBV9 and TRBJ1-4, with 8 nucleotides matching TRBD1. CDR1 is SGDLS and CDR2 is YYNGEE in the germline V gene. V shed 4 bases and J 4 bases; nucleotides not matched to a gene: 6. The CDR3 runs 15 residues. This CDR3 is CASSPHDRGNEKLFF. For the CDR3, the DNA is TGTGCCAGCAGCCCACACGACAGGGGTAATGAAAAACTGTTTTTT.